These T cell receptor beta chains were read from a single sample in a study of STAT5B mutations in CD4+ large granular lymphocyte leukemia. Data came from immunoSEQ multiplex PCR; TCRdb stores just in-frame clones and leaves some out. The table lists 30,000 to 35,000 clones, 76% of them singletons. Material: CD4+ T cells from blood buffy coats. All receptors derive from a human donor in good health. The conserved cysteine and the conserved F or W are not part of the CDR3 here. The order of the fields is clone size, D gene, V gene, CDR3 protein. D genes are given only for firm matches. Only part of the rows carry a size: once, few, many, or a class if the clone is expanded.

clone size: NA
D gene: NA
V gene: TRBV2
CDR3 protein: ASSEVLGPYEQY

clone size: NA
D gene: TRBD2
V gene: TRBV19
CDR3 protein: ASSRGLAGKDEQF

clone size: once
D gene: NA
V gene: TRBV27
CDR3 protein: ASMRVMRDTQY

clone size: NA
D gene: TRBD1
V gene: TRBV18
CDR3 protein: ASSPRDRVLYNEKLF

clone size: NA
D gene: TRBD2
V gene: TRBV7-2
CDR3 protein: ASSSPSLAGGFNEQF

clone size: once
D gene: NA
V gene: TRBV5-1
CDR3 protein: ASSSTGSSGNTIY

clone size: NA
D gene: TRBD2
V gene: TRBV28
CDR3 protein: ASRSLAGGAYEQY

clone size: NA
D gene: TRBD2
V gene: TRBV9
CDR3 protein: ASSARGTSGSGLYNEQF

clone size: NA
D gene: TRBD2
V gene: TRBV18
CDR3 protein: ASSPLQGTSGIEQY

clone size: NA
D gene: NA
V gene: TRBV6-1
CDR3 protein: ASSEHGSPGELF

clone size: NA
D gene: NA
V gene: TRBV6-1
CDR3 protein: ASSEGAAGRTEQY

clone size: NA
D gene: TRBD1
V gene: TRBV27
CDR3 protein: ASSPDRGIGEQY

clone size: NA
D gene: TRBD1
V gene: TRBV6-1
CDR3 protein: ASSERLDRAAF

clone size: NA
D gene: NA
V gene: TRBV9
CDR3 protein: ASSVVGGNYGYT

clone size: once
D gene: NA
V gene: TRBV2
CDR3 protein: ASSADWPGANVLT

clone size: few
D gene: TRBD1
V gene: TRBV4-3
CDR3 protein: ASSQDRGLNTEAF

clone size: NA
D gene: NA
V gene: TRBV6-1
CDR3 protein: ASSVSGSNQPQH

clone size: NA
D gene: TRBD1
V gene: TRBV7-8
CDR3 protein: ASSLVQGSREQY

clone size: NA
D gene: NA
V gene: TRBV6-6
CDR3 protein: ASRGDPLLSEAF

clone size: NA
D gene: TRBD1
V gene: TRBV19
CDR3 protein: ASRGQGARETQY

clone size: NA
D gene: TRBD2
V gene: TRBV14
CDR3 protein: ASSQGGGADTQY

clone size: NA
D gene: NA
V gene: TRBV9
CDR3 protein: ASSGTGLSMNTEAF

clone size: NA
D gene: TRBD1
V gene: TRBV19
CDR3 protein: ASSNRDSGNTIY

clone size: NA
D gene: TRBD1
V gene: TRBV18
CDR3 protein: ASSPTGQGQQPQH

clone size: NA
D gene: NA
V gene: TRBV12-5
CDR3 protein: ASGWREETQY

clone size: NA
D gene: TRBD2
V gene: TRBV11-2
CDR3 protein: ASSSGLAGGLAYNEQF

clone size: NA
D gene: NA
V gene: TRBV18
CDR3 protein: ASSPPLETAYSTNEKLF

clone size: NA
D gene: TRBD2
V gene: TRBV18
CDR3 protein: ASSRLGLAGRHEQY

clone size: few
D gene: NA
V gene: TRBV18
CDR3 protein: ASSPQETQY

clone size: NA
D gene: TRBD1
V gene: TRBV19
CDR3 protein: ASSTGQGHQPQH

clone size: NA
D gene: NA
V gene: TRBV27
CDR3 protein: ASRGRVSDIQY

clone size: NA
D gene: NA
V gene: TRBV4-2
CDR3 protein: ASSQVRTRTFSSGNTIY

clone size: NA
D gene: TRBD1
V gene: TRBV18
CDR3 protein: ASSQGTGDSPLH

clone size: NA
D gene: NA
V gene: TRBV29-1
CDR3 protein: SVEKQRNTGELF

clone size: NA
D gene: NA
V gene: TRBV6-4
CDR3 protein: AKSPGPDAEAF

clone size: NA
D gene: NA
V gene: TRBV6-6
CDR3 protein: ASILGQTGANVLT

clone size: NA
D gene: NA
V gene: TRBV7-9
CDR3 protein: ASSRDAVFTDTQY

clone size: NA
D gene: NA
V gene: TRBV15
CDR3 protein: ATSRNRVGDTEAF

clone size: NA
D gene: NA
V gene: TRBV5-1
CDR3 protein: ASRGSFNTYNEQF

clone size: few
D gene: TRBD1
V gene: TRBV5-6
CDR3 protein: ASSWNRGRNTEAF